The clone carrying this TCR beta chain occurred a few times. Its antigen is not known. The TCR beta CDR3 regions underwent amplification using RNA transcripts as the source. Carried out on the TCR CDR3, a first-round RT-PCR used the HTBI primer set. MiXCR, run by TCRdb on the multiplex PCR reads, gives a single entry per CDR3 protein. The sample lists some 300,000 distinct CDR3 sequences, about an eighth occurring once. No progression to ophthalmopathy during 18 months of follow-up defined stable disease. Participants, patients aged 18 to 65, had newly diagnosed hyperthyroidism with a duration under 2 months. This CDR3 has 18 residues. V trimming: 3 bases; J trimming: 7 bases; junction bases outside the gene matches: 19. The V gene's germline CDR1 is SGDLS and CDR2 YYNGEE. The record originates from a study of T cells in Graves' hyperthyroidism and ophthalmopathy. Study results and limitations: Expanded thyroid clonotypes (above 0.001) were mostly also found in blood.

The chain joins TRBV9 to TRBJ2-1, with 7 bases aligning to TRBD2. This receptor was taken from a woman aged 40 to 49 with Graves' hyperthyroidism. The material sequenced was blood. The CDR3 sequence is CASSDHREGAGMRNEQFF. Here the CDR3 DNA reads TGTGCCAGCAGCGACCACCGTGAGGGAGCGGGAATGAGAAATGAGCAGTTCTTC.